This T cell receptor (beta chain) was sequenced during a study of T cells expressing NK-cell markers. Study context: From sorted CD3+CD56+NKG2C+, CD3+CD56+NKG2C- and CD3+CD56-NKG2C+ T cells came the TCR beta repertoires.

This CDR3 contains 15 residues. Each CDR3 protein gets one entry in TCRdb, which reprocessed the 5' RACE reads and gives no DNA. The table lists approximately 170,000 distinct CDR3 sequences. The sequenced material came from blood T cells: a sorted CD56 or NKG2C T cell subset, CD4+ or CD8+ T cells, or bulk PBMC T cells (not recorded which). The receptor comes from a man aged 18 to 69 in good health. The chain joins TRBV12-3 or TRBV12-4 to TRBJ2-5; TCRdb's assignment of TRBD2 cannot be checked, as there is no DNA. CDR3 region: CASGLRAGVKETQYF.